A single sample gave rise to the 30 T cell receptor beta chains below, sequenced in a study of cytomegalovirus exposure and HLA in healthy donors (dated by TCRdb to between 2016 and 2019). Preparation of the library involved the immunoSEQ multiplex PCR assay. The multiplex PCR relied on a mix of 60 forward primers for TCR Vbeta segments and 13 reverse primers for TCR Jbeta segments. Entries here come from immuneACCESS through TCRdb and include only in-frame sequences with V and J called. Some clones fail to appear in such tables; in the studies checked, an unresolved V gene covers under half of the shortfall, and the cause of the remainder is unknown. In this sample the table shows under 150,000 clones, roughly 89% of which occur a single time. The ten largest clones add up to roughly 5% of the sample. Sequenced input: PBMCs. The receptors derive from a woman aged 30 to 39 in good health and CMV-seronegative.

A note on this clone: The same CDR3 is also encoded by other DNA sequences in this sample. V gene TRBV19 combines with J gene TRBJ2-7; TRBD1 matches at 7 bases. CDR3 length equals 13 residues. Losses at the gene ends were 1 base for V and 3 bases for J; bases not matched to a gene: 0. Germline V gene sequence: CDR1 LNHDA, CDR2 SQIVND (reference sequence). This CDR3 reads CASSIGQGYEQYF. The CDR3 DNA is TGTGCCAGTAGTATAGGACAGGGCTACGAGCAGTACTTC.

This CDR3 reads CASSLDGTVGSEKLFF. The CDR3 nucleotides read TGCGCCAGCAGCTTGGATGGGACAGTCGGGAGTGAAAAACTGTTTTTT. The V gene is TRBV5-1, the J gene TRBJ1-4, with 7 nucleotides matching TRBD1. The CDR3 extends over 16 amino acids. V lost 0 bases and J lost 7; bases outside the gene matches: 9. CDR1 SGHRS and CDR2 YFSETQ come from the germline V gene.

This clone has just a few counts. This rearrangement joins TRBV4-3 to TRBJ2-3; tentative D call: TRBD2 (5 bases). V lost 0 bases and J lost 0, with 10 bases in between. The germline V gene has CDR1 LGHNA and CDR2 YSLEER. The CDR3 has 16 amino acids. Here the CDR3 reads CASSQEYRTSTDTQYF. The CDR3 bases are TGCGCCAGCAGCCAAGAGTATCGGACTAGCACAGATACGCAGTATTTT.

The table lists this clone with a few counts. This chain joins TRBV6-5 and TRBJ2-2, with D possibly being TRBD1 (5 bases). Trimming pared 0 bases from V and 4 bases from J, leaving 9 bases between. The CDR3 runs to 15 residues. Germline V gives CDR1 MNHEY, CDR2 SVGAGI. This CDR3 is CASSYSGAPTGELFF. CDR3 DNA: TGTGCCAGCAGTTACTCAGGGGCCCCCACCGGGGAGCTGTTTTTT.

The chain combines TRBV7-2 with TRBJ2-7; TRBD2 is a possible D gene (5 bases). Germline loops: CDR1 SGHTA, CDR2 FQGNSA. The V and J ends lost 2 bases and 3 bases respectively, with 20 bases between them. The length of the CDR3 is 17 residues. The DNA for the CDR3 is TGTGCCAGCAGCTTACGCTCCGGACTTAGATCGAGCTACGAGCAGTACTTC. The encoded protein is CASSLRSGLRSSYEQYF.

This chain links TRBV15 with TRBJ2-5; a possible D gene is TRBD1 (5 bases). The germline CDR1 and CDR2 sequences are LNHNV and YYDKDF (reference sequence). Trimming took off 2 bases at V and 2 bases at J, with 24 bases between the two ends. This CDR3 spans 19 amino acids. This CDR3 reads CATSRPPGLGPLAQETQYF. The CDR3 DNA is TGTGCCACCAGCAGACCCCCAGGGCTTGGGCCCTTGGCACAAGAGACCCAGTACTTC. The full variable domain, completed using reference TRBV15 and TRBJ2-5, is DAMVIQNPRYQVTQFGKPVTLSCSQTLNHNVMYWYQQKSSQAPKLLFHYYDKDFNNEADTPDNFQSRRPNTSFCFLDIRSPGLGDTAMYLCATSRPPGLGPLAQETQYFGPGTRLLVL.

The CDR3 region is CASRPTGGPYNEQFF. DNA for the CDR3: TGTGCCAGCAGACCCACGGGAGGGCCCTACAATGAGCAGTTCTTC. The chain joins TRBV7-9 to TRBJ2-1; 8 nucleotides match TRBD2. Germline values: CDR1 SEHNR, CDR2 FQNEAQ (reference sequence). The CDR3 consists of 15 residues. V gave up 6 bases and J gave up 2 bases; unmatched junction bases: 6. Full variable domain (outside the CDR3, taken from reference TRBV7-9 and TRBJ2-1): DTGVSQNPRHKITKRGQNVTFRCDPISEHNRLYWYRQTLGQGPEFLTYFQNEAQLEKSRLLSDRFSAERPKGSFSTLEIQRTEQGDSAMYLCASRPTGGPYNEQFFGPGTRLTVL.

The chain has TRBV19 and TRBJ1-5, with 8 bases that match TRBD1. Germline trimming cut 6 bases from V and 4 bases from J; bases unmatched to any gene: 5. Germline V gene sequence: CDR1 LNHDA, CDR2 SQIVND (reference sequence). The CDR3 totals 14 residues. For the CDR3, the DNA is TGTGCCAGTAGGTCAGGGGGCGGAAATCAGCCCCAGCATTTT. Its translation is CASRSGGGNQPQHF.

J is TRBJ2-7 and V is TRBV6-5, with D perhaps matching TRBD2 (6 bases). Germline V gives CDR1 MNHEY, CDR2 SVGAGI. V lost 6 bases and J 1 base, leaving 13 bases between the germline ends. This CDR3 has 14 amino acids. CDR3 sequence (DNA): TGTGCCAGCAGGCGGGGCCTACAATCCTACGAGCAGTACTTC. It specifies CASRRGLQSYEQYF.

This chain joins TRBV9 and TRBJ1-4; 11 bases are shared with TRBD1. CDR3 length equals 21 residues. J lost 4 bases, V lost 0 bases, and 17 bases had no gene match. Germline V gene data show CDR1 as SGDLS and CDR2 as YYNGEE. CDR3 sequence (DNA): TGTGCCAGCAGCGTAGGTTTTTTTGGGACAGGGGGACCAATTGGTAATGAAAAACTGTTTTTT. Its protein product is CASSVGFFGTGGPIGNEKLFF. Drawing the rest from reference TRBV9 and TRBJ1-4, the complete variable domain is DSGVTQTPKHLITATGQRVTLRCSPRSGDLSVYWYQQSLDQGLQFLIQYYNGEERAKGNILERFSAQQFPDLHSELNLSSLELGDSALYFCASSVGFFGTGGPIGNEKLFFGSGTQLSVL.

This chain uses TRBV29-1 with TRBJ2-3; D might be TRBD2 (6 bases). Germline lookup yields CDR1 SQVTM and CDR2 ANQGSEA. The V end was cut by 3 bases, the J end by 2 bases, with 15 bases between. The CDR3 sequence is 15 residues long. CDR3 sequence (DNA): TGCAGCGTTGATACGGGGGAGCGGGTCACAGATACGCAGTATTTT. It specifies CSVDTGERVTDTQYF.

This chain connects TRBV28 to TRBJ1-2, with D possibly matching TRBD1 (5 bases). Germline loops: CDR1 MDHEN, CDR2 SYDVKM. The CDR3 has 12 residues. V dropped 6 bases and J dropped 8 bases, with 13 bases sitting between them. The CDR3 DNA reads as TGTGCCAGCAGCCTAAGTAGGGGAGGCTACACCTTC. Amino acid sequence: CASSLSRGGYTF.

The genes are TRBV21-1 and TRBJ1-2; the table names TRBD1, a call not compared with the DNA. TRBV21-1 is marked as a pseudogene. The CDR3 length is 15 residues. CDR3 in amino acids: CASSKSRQTFYGYTF. In DNA, the CDR3 is TGTGCCAGCAGCAAATCCCGACAGACCTTCTATGGCTACACCTTC.

This clone appeared a few times. V gene TRBV7-9 combines with J gene TRBJ2-1; 8 nucleotides line up with TRBD1. The CDR3 is 16 amino acids. V lost 5 bases to trimming and J lost 3 bases; unmatched junction nucleotides: 9. Germline V CDR1 and CDR2: SEHNR, FQNEAQ (reference sequence). CDR3 in DNA: TGTGCCAGCAGCCCTTCACCCGGGACAGGCTACAATGAGCAGTTCTTC. Its translation is CASSPSPGTGYNEQFF. The entire variable domain, with the rest obtained from reference TRBV7-9 and TRBJ2-1, is as follows: DTGVSQNPRHKITKRGQNVTFRCDPISEHNRLYWYRQTLGQGPEFLTYFQNEAQLEKSRLLSDRFSAERPKGSFSTLEIQRTEQGDSAMYLCASSPSPGTGYNEQFFGPGTRLTVL.

This rearrangement joins TRBV2 to TRBJ2-1, with 12 nucleotides matching TRBD2. This CDR3 is built from 16 residues. CDR1 is SNHLY and CDR2 is FYNNEI in the germline V gene. With 5 bases clipped from V and 4 bases from J, the junction kept 6 bases outside the gene matches. The CDR3 reads CASSPGTSGLYNEQFF. CDR3 coding DNA: TGTGCCAGCAGTCCCGGGACTAGCGGGTTGTACAATGAGCAGTTCTTC.

This chain uses TRBV6-1 with TRBJ1-3; D is ambiguous. The germline CDR1 and CDR2 sequences are MNHNS and SASEGT. Between the trimmed V and J ends, which lost 7 bases and 4 bases, there was a span of 11 bases. This CDR3 has 13 amino acids. The CDR3 region is CASNLGFGNTIYF. The CDR3 bases are TGTGCCAGCAATTTGGGCTTCGGAAACACCATATATTTT.

The chain carries TRBV9 and TRBJ2-3, with D unresolved. Trimming stripped 4 bases from V and 6 bases from J, with 9 bases between. This CDR3 is built from 12 residues. Germline V gene lookup returns CDR1 SGDLS and CDR2 YYNGEE. The CDR3 nucleotides read TGTGCCAGCAGCTCGGTACTGGATACGCAGTATTTT. It encodes CASSSVLDTQYF.

The chain joins TRBV7-9 to TRBJ1-6, with D unclear. Germline V gives CDR1 SEHNR, CDR2 FQNEAQ (reference sequence). CDR3 length: 15 residues. V was clipped by 2 bases and J by 6 bases, with 11 bases between them. CDR3 amino acids: CASSLSTAPNSPLHF. DNA for the CDR3: TGTGCCAGCAGCTTAAGCACAGCACCTAATTCACCCCTCCACTTT.

V and J are TRBV28 and TRBJ1-5; 8 nucleotides align to TRBD1. J gave up 3 bases and V 4 bases, and 5 bases lay outside the gene matches. This CDR3 is 15 amino acids long. In germline, CDR1 is MDHEN, CDR2 SYDVKM. The CDR3 sequence is CASSSGQVINQPQHF. CDR3 sequence (DNA): TGTGCCAGCAGTTCGGGACAGGTAATCAATCAGCCCCAGCATTTT.

The chain links TRBV4-1 to TRBJ2-7; TRBD1 matches at 9 bases. V lost 2 bases to trimming and J lost 5 bases; unmatched junction nucleotides: 10. Germline lookup yields CDR1 MGHRA and CDR2 YSYEKL. The CDR3 has 16 amino acids. CDR3 nucleotide sequence: TGCGCCAGCAGCCAATCCGGGGGGACAGGGACTAACGAGCAGTACTTC. Translated: CASSQSGGTGTNEQYF.

The chain combines TRBV28 with TRBJ2-1, with 9 bases that match TRBD2. The CDR3 covers 16 residues. The ends lost 4 bases at V and 9 bases at J; junction bases unmatched: 13. The germline V gene encodes CDR1 MDHEN and CDR2 SYDVKM. CDR3 coding DNA: TGTGCCAGCAGTTCAAGCGGGACTAGCCTCCTCAGTGAGCAGTTCTTC. Protein product: CASSSSGTSLLSEQFF.

The V gene is TRBV27, the J gene TRBJ1-1; no clear D. Germline V gene lookup returns CDR1 MNHEY and CDR2 SMNVEV (reference sequence). This CDR3 is built from 15 residues. The V end was cut by 8 bases, the J end by 1 base, with 17 bases between. This CDR3 reads CASWERVGRNTEAFF. The DNA for the CDR3 is TGTGCCAGCTGGGAGAGGGTTGGGAGGAACACTGAAGCTTTCTTT.

The chain combines TRBV27 with TRBJ1-1; TRBD1 agrees at 8 bases. Germline CDR1 is MNHEY and CDR2 is SMNVEV (reference sequence). The CDR3 totals 13 residues. Germline trimming cut 1 base from V and 10 bases from J; bases unmatched to any gene: 5. The CDR3: CASSLWATGVAFF. CDR3 bases: TGTGCCAGCAGTTTATGGGCGACAGGGGTAGCTTTCTTT.

This sequence joins TRBV5-5 and TRBJ2-1; D is perhaps TRBD1 (6 bases). Trimming took 4 bases from V and 9 from J, leaving 11 bases between them. The CDR3 has 12 amino acids. Germline CDR1 SGHKS, CDR2 YYEKEE (reference sequence). The CDR3 DNA follows: TGTGCCAGCAGCCTACCCAGGGGTGAGCAGTTCTTC. It encodes CASSLPRGEQFF.

The V gene is TRBV21-1, the J gene TRBJ2-3; the table's D call of TRBD2 was not tested on the DNA. TRBV21-1 is tagged as a pseudogene. There are 15 residues in the CDR3. The CDR3 spells CASSRGGAVTDTQYF. DNA for the CDR3: TGTGCCAGCAGCCGGGGGGGGGCGGTCACAGATACGCAGTATTTT.

This clone was seen just once. This chain joins TRBV7-9 and TRBJ2-7, with D possibly matching TRBD1 (7 bases). Between the trimmed V and J ends, which lost 6 bases and 1 base, there was a span of 13 bases. This CDR3 has 14 amino acids. CDR1 SEHNR and CDR2 FQNEAQ come from the germline V gene (reference sequence). Here the CDR3 DNA reads TGTGCCAGCAGGCGGGACAGCCAATCCTACGAGCAGTACTTC. Translating it yields CASRRDSQSYEQYF.

The chain links TRBV7-9 to TRBJ1-2; TRBD1 is a possible D gene (5 bases). The length of the CDR3 is 14 residues. Germline assignment: CDR1 SEHNR and CDR2 FQNEAQ (reference sequence). V gave up 5 bases and J gave up 8 bases, with 18 bases separating them. The CDR3 DNA is TGTGCCAGCAGCCCCTCGGGGGGAGCGGGAGGCTACACCTTC. Protein product: CASSPSGGAGGYTF.

CDR3 DNA: TGCAGCGTTGCCGGGACAGGGAAAGCCGGGGAGCTGTTTTTT. It specifies CSVAGTGKAGELFF. The V gene is TRBV29-1, the J gene TRBJ2-2, with 9 bases identical to TRBD1. This CDR3 is built from 14 residues. V trimming: 4 bases; J trimming: 6 bases; junction bases outside the gene matches: 6. CDR1 is SQVTM and CDR2 is ANQGSEA in the germline V gene.

V usage is TRBV5-1 and J usage is TRBJ1-1; D is possibly TRBD1 (6 bases). The CDR3 loop spans 15 amino acids. Germline CDR1 and CDR2: SGHRS and YFSETQ. V was shortened by 4 bases and J by 1 base, with 14 bases between the two germline ends. CDR3 sequence (DNA): TGCGCCAGCAGCCCCGTTTGGGACACGAACACTGAAGCTTTCTTT. Translating gives CASSPVWDTNTEAFF.

V usage is TRBV28 and J usage is TRBJ1-5; the D is unclear. The length of the CDR3 is 14 residues. V lost 6 bases, J lost 5 bases, and 14 bases lay in between. Germline V gene data show CDR1 as MDHEN and CDR2 as SYDVKM. CDR3 coding DNA: TGTGCCAGCAGACCCGCGGGTTTGGATCAGCCCCAGCATTTT. Protein: CASRPAGLDQPQHF.